Listed below are T cell receptor beta chains from one sample, sequenced in a study of immune characterization of retroperitoneal liposarcoma. MiXCR, run by TCRdb on the PCR reads, gives a single entry per CDR3 protein. The repertoire holds 2,500 to 3,500 distinct CDR3 sequences, with about 51% as singletons. The sample comprised tumor tissue. These receptor sequences come from a male donor with retroperitoneal liposarcoma. Both conserved end residues are part of each CDR3. A D gene is named only where the DNA matches it firmly. A clone size is listed for some rows: how often the clone was seen (once, few, many), or a class if it is expanded.

J gene: TRBJ2-7; D gene: TRBD2; V gene: TRBV7-2; clone size: few; CDR3 protein: CASSWTSGSYEQYF; CDR3 DNA: TGTGCCAGCAGCTGGACTAGCGGCTCCTACGAGCAGTACTTC
J gene: TRBJ2-1; D gene: TRBD1; V gene: TRBV6-1; clone size: NA; CDR3 protein: CASRQGAGDEQFF; CDR3 DNA: TGTGCCAGCAGACAGGGGGCAGGCGATGAGCAGTTCTTT
J gene: TRBJ2-1; D gene: TRBD2; V gene: TRBV6-1; clone size: few; CDR3 protein: CASHSGRAYNEQFF; CDR3 DNA: TGTGCCAGTCATAGCGGGAGGGCCTACAATGAGCAGTTCTTC
J gene: TRBJ2-2; D gene: NA; V gene: TRBV11-2; clone size: few; CDR3 protein: CASSLSRGVTGELFF; CDR3 DNA: TGTGCCAGCAGCTTATCCAGGGGAGTGACCGGGGAGCTGTTTTTT
J gene: TRBJ2-7; D gene: NA; V gene: TRBV12-3/TRBV12-4; clone size: few; CDR3 protein: CASRGSGGGDEQYF; CDR3 DNA: TGTGCCAGCAGGGGGTCCGGGGGAGGAGATGAGCAGTACTTC
J gene: TRBJ2-1; D gene: TRBD2; V gene: TRBV6-8; clone size: NA; CDR3 protein: CASSAVTSGAYNEQFF; CDR3 DNA: TGTGCCAGCAGTGCTGTGACTAGCGGGGCTTACAATGAGCAGTTCTTC
J gene: TRBJ1-2; D gene: NA; V gene: TRBV7-6; clone size: NA; CDR3 protein: CASSLESRGATGYTF; CDR3 DNA: TGTGCCAGCAGCTTAGAGTCGCGGGGGGCGACTGGCTACACCTTC
J gene: TRBJ2-3; D gene: NA; V gene: TRBV27; clone size: NA; CDR3 protein: CASSLSISWGHTDTQYF; CDR3 DNA: TGTGCCAGCAGTTTATCGATCAGTTGGGGACACACAGATACGCAGTATTTT
J gene: TRBJ1-2; D gene: NA; V gene: TRBV6-8; clone size: NA; CDR3 protein: CASSSGSKGSYGYTF; CDR3 DNA: TGTGCCAGCAGTTCGGGGTCAAAGGGGAGCTATGGCTACACCTTC
J gene: TRBJ2-5; D gene: TRBD2; V gene: TRBV6-4; clone size: NA; CDR3 protein: CASSLVCGRDAEETQYF; CDR3 DNA: TGTGCCAGCAGCCTAGTCTGCGGGAGGGATGCAGAAGAGACCCAGTACTTC
J gene: TRBJ1-6; D gene: NA; V gene: TRBV14; clone size: NA; CDR3 protein: CASSPNTGLSSPLHF; CDR3 DNA: TGTGCCAGCAGCCCAAATACAGGGCTATCTTCACCCCTCCACTTT
J gene: TRBJ2-1; D gene: NA; V gene: TRBV6-1; clone size: NA; CDR3 protein: CASRQPGNEQFF; CDR3 DNA: TGTGCCAGCAGGCAGCCCGGGAACGAGCAGTTCTTC
J gene: TRBJ2-7; D gene: NA; V gene: TRBV6-1; clone size: NA; CDR3 protein: CASAIGSYNEQYF; CDR3 DNA: TGTGCCAGCGCGATCGGCTCCTACAATGAGCAGTACTTC
J gene: TRBJ2-5; D gene: NA; V gene: TRBV12-3/TRBV12-4; clone size: few; CDR3 protein: CASSPGHEQYF; CDR3 DNA: TGTGCCAGCAGTCCCGGCCATGAACAGTACTTC
J gene: TRBJ2-3; D gene: NA; V gene: TRBV10-1; clone size: NA; CDR3 protein: CASSESEGTDTQYF; CDR3 DNA: TGCGCCAGCAGTGAGTCGGAGGGCACAGATACGCAGTATTTT
J gene: TRBJ2-1; D gene: TRBD2; V gene: TRBV7-2; clone size: few; CDR3 protein: CASSLGGSGRWPFF; CDR3 DNA: TGTGCCAGCAGCTTAGGGGGTAGCGGGAGGTGGCCGTTCTTC
J gene: TRBJ2-5; D gene: NA; V gene: TRBV7-6; clone size: few; CDR3 protein: CASSLVLSRANYEQYF; CDR3 DNA: TGTGCCAGCAGCTTAGTCCTTTCTAGGGCCAACTATGAGCAGTACTTC
J gene: TRBJ2-1; D gene: TRBD1; V gene: TRBV11-2; clone size: NA; CDR3 protein: CASSTGQGNEQFF; CDR3 DNA: TGTGCCAGCAGCACTGGACAGGGGAATGAGCAGTTCTTC
J gene: TRBJ1-2; D gene: TRBD1; V gene: TRBV7-9; clone size: medium-sized; CDR3 protein: CASSPIPGQGLIGYTF; CDR3 DNA: TGTGCCAGCAGCCCAATTCCGGGACAGGGACTCATTGGCTACACCTTC
J gene: TRBJ2-3; D gene: NA; V gene: TRBV11-2; clone size: NA; CDR3 protein: CASSLGPGKVAQYF; CDR3 DNA: TGTGCCAGCAGCTTAGGACCGGGAAAGGTTGCGCAGTATTTT
J gene: TRBJ2-7; D gene: NA; V gene: TRBV5-1; clone size: NA; CDR3 protein: CASSLAKEMVCEQYF; CDR3 DNA: TGCGCCAGCAGCTTGGCCAAGGAAATGGTTTGTGAGCAGTACTTC
J gene: TRBJ2-7; D gene: NA; V gene: TRBV7-2; clone size: NA; CDR3 protein: CASSLARLWSSYEQYF; CDR3 DNA: TGTGCCAGCAGCTTAGCCCGGCTCTGGTCCTCCTACGAGCAGTACTTC
J gene: TRBJ2-1; D gene: TRBD1; V gene: TRBV11-1; clone size: few; CDR3 protein: CASSTRDRGNEQFF; CDR3 DNA: TGTGCCAGCAGCACAAGGGACAGGGGAAATGAGCAGTTCTTC
J gene: TRBJ2-7; D gene: TRBD2; V gene: TRBV10-3; clone size: NA; CDR3 protein: CAISDPTSGTYEQYF; CDR3 DNA: TGTGCCATCAGTGACCCGACTAGCGGTACCTACGAGCAGTACTTC
J gene: TRBJ2-2; D gene: TRBD2; V gene: TRBV11-2; clone size: NA; CDR3 protein: CASSLELAGAGGELFF; CDR3 DNA: TGTGCCAGCAGCTTAGAGTTAGCGGGGGCCGGCGGGGAGCTGTTTTTT
J gene: TRBJ2-7; D gene: TRBD2; V gene: TRBV5-1; clone size: NA; CDR3 protein: CASSFRLAGGEQYF; CDR3 DNA: TGCGCCAGCAGCTTTCGACTAGCGGGAGGCGAGCAGTACTTC
J gene: TRBJ2-7; D gene: TRBD2; V gene: TRBV6-1; clone size: NA; CDR3 protein: CASSEALSSGTPYF; CDR3 DNA: TGTGCCAGCAGTGAAGCTTTGTCCAGCGGGACTCCGTACTTC
J gene: TRBJ2-1; D gene: NA; V gene: TRBV29-1; clone size: NA; CDR3 protein: CSVGVNEQFF; CDR3 DNA: TGCAGCGTTGGGGTCAATGAGCAGTTCTTC
J gene: TRBJ2-1; D gene: NA; V gene: TRBV6-1; clone size: NA; CDR3 protein: CASSYKRYNEQFF; CDR3 DNA: TGTGCCAGCAGTTATAAGAGGTACAATGAGCAGTTCTTC